Listed below are T cell receptor beta chains from one sample, sequenced in a study of CD8+ T cells in alopecia areata. Produced via immunoSEQ multiplex PCR; TCRdb's table is partial and in-frame only. The sample shows 130,000 or so clones, approximately 86% of them seen only once. Sequencing was performed on CD8+ T cells sorted from blood, taken at week 4, from a patient treated with tofacitinib. Source of these receptors: a human donor with alopecia areata. The CDR3 runs from the conserved cysteine through the conserved F or W. A D gene is named only where the DNA matches it firmly. The listing skips clone size in some rows; elsewhere it reads once, few, many or a size class.

TRBV7-9	.	18	once	TRBJ2-5	TGTGCCAGCAGCTTAGGCTTGGGTACAGGGACGTACCAAGAGACCCAGTACTTC	CASSLGLGTGTYQETQYF
TRBV5-6	.	11	.	TRBJ2-3	TGTGCCAGCAGCTGGACAGATACGCAGTATTTT	CASSWTDTQYF
TRBV11-2	.	11	once	TRBJ2-1	TGTGCCAGCAGCCATACGGGAGAGCAGTTCTTC	CASSHTGEQFF
TRBV18	.	13	.	TRBJ1-2	TGTGCCAGCTCACCCGGCGGGGACTATGGCTACACCTTC	CASSPGGDYGYTF
TRBV27	.	12	.	TRBJ2-7	TGTGCCAGCAAGGGGTCCTCCTACGAGCAGTACTTC	CASKGSSYEQYF
TRBV4-1	.	14	.	TRBJ2-7	TGCGCCAGCAGCCAATCCGGTCTCTCCTACGAGCAGTACTTC	CASSQSGLSYEQYF
TRBV7-9	.	12	.	TRBJ2-7	TGTGCCAGCGGTCGTAGAGGATCCGAGCAGTACTTC	CASGRRGSEQYF
TRBV29-1	.	12	.	TRBJ2-2	TGCAGCGTTGAAGCCGACACCGGGGAGCTGTTTTTT	CSVEADTGELFF
TRBV27	TRBD1	12	.	TRBJ2-7	TGTGCCAGCAGACAGGGGGGCTACGAGCAGTACTTC	CASRQGGYEQYF
TRBV7-3	TRBD2	15	.	TRBJ2-1	TGTGCCAGCAGCTCCGGGACTAGCGGGTACAATGAGCAGTTCTTC	CASSSGTSGYNEQFF
TRBV27	.	14	.	TRBJ2-1	TGTGCCAGCAGCCCGACTATGGGTGGCGATGAGCAGTTCTTC	CASSPTMGGDEQFF
TRBV15	.	19	.	TRBJ2-2	TGTGCCACCAGCGGAAGCCGGGACACTAAGGTCGCGAACACCGGGGAGCTGTTTTTT	CATSGSRDTKVANTGELFF
TRBV5-1	.	15	.	TRBJ2-1	TGCGCCAGCAGCTTGGGGGGGAGTTCCTACAATGAGCAGTTCTTC	CASSLGGSSYNEQFF
TRBV29-1	.	17	.	TRBJ1-6	TGCAGCGTTGAAGATCGTGCAGAAAGCTCCTATAATTCACCCCTCCACTTT	CSVEDRAESSYNSPLHF
TRBV9	.	16	.	TRBJ1-1	TGTGCCAGCAGCGTAGCTTCCCCAACAGTGAACACTGAAGCTTTCTTT	CASSVASPTVNTEAFF
TRBV9	.	14	.	TRBJ2-3	TGTGCCAGCAGCGTAGTGGGGGGCACAGATACGCAGTATTTT	CASSVVGGTDTQYF
TRBV29-1	.	14	.	TRBJ1-4	TGCAGCGTTGACTTGGACGGAGCTAATGAAAAACTGTTTTTT	CSVDLDGANEKLFF
TRBV27	TRBD2	15	once	TRBJ2-1	TGTGCCACATTGGGCGGACTAGCGGGGGGAAATGAGCAGTTCTTC	CATLGGLAGGNEQFF
TRBV27	TRBD1	15	.	TRBJ1-5	TGTGCCAGCAGTCACGCAACAGGGGGCCCTCGGCCCCAGCATTTT	CASSHATGGPRPQHF
TRBV4-1	.	17	.	TRBJ2-2	TGCGCCAGCAGCCTCCCCCCCTTATTGGGGGACACCGGGGAGCTGTTTTTT	CASSLPPLLGDTGELFF
TRBV14	.	12	.	TRBJ2-7	TGTGCCAGCAGCCACACCGGGACAGAGCAGTACTTC	CASSHTGTEQYF
TRBV4-1	.	14	.	TRBJ1-5	TGCGCCAGCAGCCAAGATACAGTAAATCAGCCCCAGCATTTT	CASSQDTVNQPQHF
TRBV29-1	.	14	once	TRBJ2-2	TGCAGCGCCATCCCCCAGTCGAACACCGGGGAGCTGTTTTTT	CSAIPQSNTGELFF
TRBV30	.	14	.	TRBJ2-7	TGTGCCTGGAGTGTGCCACAGCTCGGGTACGAGCAGTACTTC	CAWSVPQLGYEQYF
TRBV13	.	11	.	TRBJ2-5	TGTGCCAGCAGCCAGGGGGAGACCCAGTACTTC	CASSQGETQYF
TRBV5-1	.	15	.	TRBJ1-1	TGCGCCAGCAGCTTGGGAACTTTGACGAACACTGAAGCTTTCTTT	CASSLGTLTNTEAFF
TRBV12-5	TRBD1	16	.	TRBJ2-1	TGTGCTAGTGGTTTCTCCGACAGGGGGCTTTACAATGAGCAGTTCTTC	CASGFSDRGLYNEQFF
TRBV4-1	.	15	.	TRBJ2-7	TGCGCCAGCAGCCAAGTCGTCCAGGGGGGATACGAGCAGTACTTC	CASSQVVQGGYEQYF
TRBV9	TRBD1	17	.	TRBJ2-7	TGTGCCAGCAGCGTAGGAGGGGGCGCAGTTATTGGGAACGAGCAGTACTTC	CASSVGGGAVIGNEQYF
TRBV29-1	.	12	.	TRBJ1-2	TGCAGCTCCTACGTAGGGAATTATGGCTACACCTTC	CSSYVGNYGYTF
TRBV27	.	17	.	TRBJ2-1	TGTGCCAGCAGTTTCGGACAGCCGTCAAGCTCCTACAATGAGCAGTTCTTC	CASSFGQPSSSYNEQFF
TRBV29-1	.	13	few	TRBJ2-7	TGCAGCGGTATCTTGGACAGCGATTACGAGCAGTACTTC	CSGILDSDYEQYF
TRBV5-1	TRBD1	17	.	TRBJ2-3	TGCGCCAGCAGCGAGGGCGGACAGGGAATGATGTTGGATACGCAGTATTTT	CASSEGGQGMMLDTQYF
TRBV6-5	.	16	.	TRBJ2-3	TGTGCCAGCAGTTACGGGGCGGGGTTTCGGACAGATACGCAGTATTTT	CASSYGAGFRTDTQYF
TRBV29-1	.	13	once	TRBJ2-1	TGCAGCGTTGTGTTACCAGGGGGGAATGAGCAGTTCTTC	CSVVLPGGNEQFF
TRBV29-1	.	11	once	TRBJ1-2	TGCAGCGTTGAAGATTTTGCTGGCTACACCTTC	CSVEDFAGYTF
TRBV29-1	TRBD1	13	.	TRBJ1-2	TGCAGCGCTATGGGACAGGGGGTCTATGGCTACACCTTC	CSAMGQGVYGYTF
TRBV5-4	TRBD1	12	.	TRBJ1-1	TGTGCCAGCAGCCCCGGACAGGGTGAAGCTTTCTTT	CASSPGQGEAFF
TRBV7-6	.	15	.	TRBJ2-7	TGTGCCGGCAGCCCGGACGGGGGCACTCGGCTCGAGCAGTACTTC	CAGSPDGGTRLEQYF
TRBV15	.	15	.	TRBJ2-1	TGTGCCACCAGCAGAGATCGAGGTCCGTCAAATGAGCAGTTCTTC	CATSRDRGPSNEQFF
TRBV4-1	TRBD2	19	once	TRBJ2-3	TGCGCCAGCAGCCAAGCCGGACCGGGACTAGCGGCGAGTACAGATACGCAGTATTTT	CASSQAGPGLAASTDTQYF
TRBV10-3	.	14	.	TRBJ2-7	TGTGCCATCAGACAGGGCGATGGGGGCTACGAGCAGTACTTC	CAIRQGDGGYEQYF
TRBV30	TRBD2	17	.	TRBJ2-2	TGTGCCTGGAGTGACCTACCAACTAGCGGGAACACCGGGGAGCTGTTTTTT	CAWSDLPTSGNTGELFF
TRBV29-1	.	13	few	TRBJ2-5	TGCAGCGTTGAATTGTCGTCCCAAGAGACCCAGTACTTC	CSVELSSQETQYF
TRBV7-3	TRBD1	16	.	TRBJ1-1	TGTGCCAGCAGCTTATCCCCGGGACAGAATAACACTGAAGCTTTCTTT	CASSLSPGQNNTEAFF
TRBV28	TRBD1	15	.	TRBJ2-7	TGTGCCAGCAGTCCCGACAGGGGGAAGCGATACGAGCAGTACTTC	CASSPDRGKRYEQYF
TRBV2	.	14	.	TRBJ2-7	TGTGCCAGCAGTGAAGTCAGGAGACCCTACGAGCAGTACTTC	CASSEVRRPYEQYF
TRBV4-1	.	14	.	TRBJ1-1	TGCGCCAGCAGCCTGGGGGGGGGACTGGGAGAAGCTTTCTTT	CASSLGGGLGEAFF
TRBV7-9	TRBD1	16	.	TRBJ2-1	TGTGCCAGCAGCTTGCCCTCCGGGACAGGGTACAATGAGCAGTTCTTC	CASSLPSGTGYNEQFF
TRBV5-6	.	15	.	TRBJ2-3	TGTGCCAGCAGCCAATGGGGTGATAGCACAGATACGCAGTATTTT	CASSQWGDSTDTQYF
TRBV7-9	TRBD1	15	.	TRBJ2-7	TGTGCCAGCAGCCATACCGCAGGGGGCAACAACGAGCAGTACTTC	CASSHTAGGNNEQYF
TRBV11-2	.	14	.	TRBJ2-5	TGTGCCAGCGGAGTATGGACAGACCAAGAGACCCAGTACTTC	CASGVWTDQETQYF
TRBV5-6	TRBD1	14	.	TRBJ2-4	TGTGCCAGCAGCTTCGGGACAGGTCATATCATTCAGTACTTC	CASSFGTGHIIQYF
TRBV7-2	.	17	.	TRBJ2-1	TGTGCCAGCAGCTTAGCTACGTTGGGCAGGGGTCGCAATGAGCAGTTCTTC	CASSLATLGRGRNEQFF
TRBV4-1	.	14	.	TRBJ2-7	TGCGCCAGCAGCCAGGACACGTTAGGCTACGAGCAGTACTTC	CASSQDTLGYEQYF